Below are 25 T cell receptor beta chains sequenced from a single sample in a study of blood T cell repertoires in COVID-19. Data came from immunoSEQ multiplex PCR; TCRdb stores just in-frame clones and leaves some out. The profile covers over 300,000 clones, with about 90% appearing a single time and about 6.5% taken by the ten largest. Material for sequencing was peripheral blood. All receptors come from a man aged 18 to 35 with active or convalescent COVID-19.

J is TRBJ2-1 and V is TRBV12-3 or TRBV12-4; D is uncertain. Trimming took off 3 bases at V and 7 bases at J, with 10 bases between the two ends. This CDR3 contains 13 residues. This CDR3 is CASSFPGSNEQFF. CDR3 DNA: TGTGCCAGCAGTTTTCCCGGGTCTAATGAGCAGTTCTTC.

The rearrangement uses TRBV7-8 and TRBJ1-2; 8 bases match TRBD1. J lost 2 bases, V lost 4 bases, and 6 bases had no gene match. In germline, CDR1 is SGHVS, CDR2 FQNEAQ. The CDR3 has 15 residues. This chain's CDR3 is CASSSPGGANYGYTF. For the CDR3, the DNA is TGTGCCAGCAGCTCACCAGGGGGCGCGAACTATGGCTACACCTTC.

V is TRBV28 and J is TRBJ2-2; D not resolved. Between the trimmed V and J ends, which lost 3 bases and 0 bases, there was a span of 8 bases. Germline CDR1 is MDHEN and CDR2 is SYDVKM. The CDR3 runs to 15 residues. CDR3 amino acids: CASSFFIANTGELFF. Written as DNA, the CDR3 is TGTGCCAGCAGTTTCTTCATAGCGAACACCGGGGAGCTGTTTTTT.

The chain joins TRBV4-3 to TRBJ1-3; no reliable D call. The V gene lost 0 bases and the J gene lost 0 bases, with 9 bases spanning the gap. There are 16 residues in the CDR3. The germline CDR1 and CDR2 sequences are LGHNA and YSLEER. The CDR3 DNA sequence: TGCGCCAGCAGCCAAGATGGAGGAAGCTCTGGAAACACCATATATTTT. Protein: CASSQDGGSSGNTIYF.

The rearrangement joins TRBV30 to TRBJ2-7; 7 nucleotides agree with TRBD1. The CDR3 covers 14 residues. Germline V gives CDR1 GTSNPN, CDR2 SVGIG (reference sequence). After removal of 4 bases from V and 6 bases from J, the junction contained 12 bases not matched to a gene. The CDR3 DNA reads as TGTGCCTGGAAAGGGGACAGTTTTTTTATCGAGCAGTACTTC. This gives the protein CAWKGDSFFIEQYF.

This chain joins TRBV25-1 and TRBJ2-5; D call uncertain. V lost 2 bases, J lost 5 bases, and 9 bases lay in between. The CDR3 sequence is 13 residues long. Germline V gene data show CDR1 as MGHDK and CDR2 as SYGVNS. CDR3 coding DNA: TGTGCCAGCAGTGAAAGGAGAATCGAGACCCAGTACTTC. Translating it yields CASSERRIETQYF.

The chain recombines TRBV6-5 with TRBJ1-1, with a weak D call TRBD1 (6 bases). Trimming removed 10 bases at V and 5 bases at J, with 23 bases between. This CDR3 has 15 residues. The germline V gene has CDR1 MNHEY and CDR2 SVGAGI. The CDR3 DNA reads as TGTGCCACCGTCCCGACGCGGGGGCTTGGAACTGAAGCTTTCTTT. As protein: CATVPTRGLGTEAFF.

The V call is TRBV5-6, the J call TRBJ2-1; 9 bases match TRBD1. This CDR3 spans 11 amino acids. V lost 4 bases, J lost 16 bases, and 6 bases stayed unmatched. Per the germline V gene, CDR1 is SGHDT and CDR2 is YYEEEE. CDR3 in amino acids: CASSLRDRDFF. CDR3 DNA sequence: TGTGCCAGCAGCCTCCGGGACAGGGACTTCTTC.

The chain couples TRBV28 to TRBJ1-2; 7 bases are shared with TRBD1. The CDR3 sequence is 13 residues long. V was clipped by 5 bases and J by 8 bases; unmatched bases: 8. The germline CDR1 and CDR2 sequences are MDHEN and SYDVKM. The CDR3: CASSDPGQRGYTF. The CDR3 nucleotides are TGTGCCAGCAGTGACCCGGGACAGCGAGGCTACACCTTC.

Remarks on this clone: Other DNA sequences in the same sample also yield this CDR3. The V and J genes are TRBV27 and TRBJ1-5; weak D call: TRBD1 (5 bases). Germline V gene lookup returns CDR1 MNHEY and CDR2 SMNVEV (reference sequence). The CDR3 totals 14 residues. V was pared by 5 bases and J by 0 bases, with 8 bases between. The CDR3 sequence: CASSLGGSNQPQHF. CDR3 coding DNA: TGTGCCAGCAGTCTCGGGGGTAGCAATCAGCCCCAGCATTTT.

V gene TRBV4-3 combines with J gene TRBJ2-7; 8 bases align to TRBD1. The CDR3 covers 14 residues. J lost 5 bases, V lost 5 bases, and 8 bases had no gene match. CDR1 and CDR2 from the germline V gene are LGHNA and YSLEER. The DNA of the CDR3 is TGCGCCAGCAGCGGAAGGACAGGGCGCGACGAGCAGTACTTC. Encoded protein: CASSGRTGRDEQYF.

The CDR3 sequence is CASSWAFSYEQYF. CDR3 sequence (DNA): TGTGCCAGCAGTTGGGCCTTCTCCTACGAGCAGTACTTC. The chain combines TRBV6-2 or TRBV6-3 with TRBJ2-7; D remains unclear. CDR1 MNHEY and CDR2 SVGEGT come from the germline V gene. V gave up 4 bases and J gave up 0 bases, with 7 bases separating them. The CDR3 has 13 residues.

The rearrangement links TRBV18 to TRBJ2-5, with 7 bases fitting TRBD2. The germline CDR1 and CDR2 sequences are KGHSH and LQKENI. The CDR3 contains 11 residues. The V segment lost 8 bases and the J segment 14 bases; nucleotides outside the gene matches: 11. The CDR3 loop reads CASASTSTRYF. CDR3 DNA: TGTGCCAGCGCCTCGACTAGCACTCGTTACTTC.

The V gene is TRBV29-1, the J gene TRBJ2-7; D remains ambiguous. CDR3 length: 10 amino acids. The V gene lost 4 bases and the J gene lost 2 bases, with 3 bases spanning the gap. CDR1 is SQVTM, CDR2 ANQGSEA, per germline. The CDR3 region has the DNA TGCAGCGTTGCAACCTACGAGCAGTACTTC. Translation gives CSVATYEQYF.

The chain is built from TRBV6-5 and TRBJ2-3, with D maybe TRBD2 (7 bases). Germline assignment: CDR1 MNHEY and CDR2 SVGAGI. This CDR3 comprises 15 residues. V was cut by 2 bases and J by 9 bases, with 18 bases left in between. CDR3 in amino acids: CASSYGAGARDTQYF. CDR3 DNA sequence: TGTGCCAGCAGTTACGGTGCGGGGGCGCGTGACACGCAGTATTTT.

V usage is TRBV9 and J usage is TRBJ1-2; D uncertain. Germline loops: CDR1 SGDLS, CDR2 YYNGEE. The CDR3 covers 13 residues. The V end was cut by 4 bases, the J end by 8 bases, with 15 bases between. The CDR3 is CASSKDGYGGYTF. In DNA, the CDR3 is TGTGCCAGCAGCAAAGACGGTTACGGGGGCTACACCTTC. Based on the CDR3 plus reference TRBV9 and TRBJ1-2, the full variable domain is DSGVTQTPKHLITATGQRVTLRCSPRSGDLSVYWYQQSLDQGLQFLIQYYNGEERAKGNILERFSAQQFPDLHSELNLSSLELGDSALYFCASSKDGYGGYTFGSGTRLTVV.

This sequence joins TRBV4-3 and TRBJ1-1; D remains ambiguous. Trimming stripped 0 bases from V and 3 bases from J, with 17 bases between. The CDR3 runs to 17 residues. Germline V lookup: CDR1 LGHNA, CDR2 YSLEER. CDR3 sequence (DNA): TGCGCCAGCAGCCAAGAAAGTTCAGGATTCCTGTACACTGAAGCTTTCTTT. It codes for CASSQESSGFLYTEAFF.

The V gene is TRBV28, the J gene TRBJ1-2; 10 nucleotides agree with TRBD1. Losses at the gene ends were 6 bases for V and 5 bases for J; bases not matched to a gene: 6. The CDR3 has 14 residues. Germline loops: CDR1 MDHEN, CDR2 SYDVKM. The CDR3 bases are TGTGCCAGCAGGCAAGGGACAGGGGAATATGGCTACACCTTC. Amino acids: CASRQGTGEYGYTF.

The gene calls are TRBV5-4 and TRBJ1-2, with TRBD1 identical over 9 bases. Germline CDR1 SGHNT, CDR2 YYREEE (reference sequence). The CDR3 loop spans 13 amino acids. Losses at the gene ends were 5 bases for V and 8 bases for J; bases not matched to a gene: 7. CDR3 sequence reads: CASSMDRGTGYTF. Here the CDR3 DNA reads TGTGCCAGCAGTATGGACAGGGGAACCGGCTACACCTTC.

The gene calls are TRBV7-6 and TRBJ2-2, with 7 bases aligning to TRBD1. The CDR3 runs 17 residues. After removal of 2 bases from V and 0 bases from J, the junction contained 6 bases not matched to a gene. Germline assignment: CDR1 SGHVS and CDR2 FNYEAQ. The CDR3 is CASSLPTGQSNTGELFF. In DNA, the CDR3 is TGTGCCAGCAGCTTACCCACGGGACAGTCGAACACCGGGGAGCTGTTTTTT.

The V call is TRBV11-3, the J call TRBJ2-2; 11 bases fit TRBD1. This CDR3 is built from 17 residues. Per germline, CDR1 SGHNT and CDR2 YENEEA. J lost 3 bases, V lost 1 base, and 4 bases had no gene match. This CDR3 reads CASSLGWTGGHTGELFF. DNA of the CDR3: TGTGCCAGCAGCTTAGGGTGGACAGGGGGCCACACCGGGGAGCTGTTTTTT.

In this sample, this clone turned up once. The CDR3 is CASSQARTGDGEKLFF. Written as DNA, the CDR3 is TGCGCCAGCAGCCAAGCCAGGACAGGGGATGGCGAAAAACTGTTTTTT. The V gene is TRBV4-3, the J gene TRBJ1-4; 9 nucleotides match TRBD1. J gave up 8 bases and V 1 base, and 8 bases lay outside the gene matches. This CDR3 has 16 amino acids. The germline V gene has CDR1 LGHNA and CDR2 YSLEER.

This chain connects TRBV7-3 to TRBJ2-5, with 9 positions matching TRBD1. CDR3 length: 15 residues. Trimming took 2 bases from V and 1 from J; bases not matched to a gene: 2. Germline V gene data show CDR1 as SGHTA and CDR2 as FQGTGA. This CDR3 reads CASSLGTGPQETQYF. CDR3 DNA: TGTGCCAGCAGCTTAGGGACAGGGCCCCAAGAGACCCAGTACTTC.

This clone has only one observation. The V gene is TRBV24-1, the J gene TRBJ2-3, with D perhaps TRBD1 (6 bases). V lost 1 base to trimming and J lost 4 bases, with 11 bases between them. The CDR3 loop spans 15 amino acids. From germline, CDR1 is KGHDR and CDR2 SFDVKD. CDR3 in amino acids: CATSDLSGVADTQYF. In DNA form, the CDR3 reads TGTGCCACCAGTGATTTATCAGGGGTGGCAGATACGCAGTATTTT.

The chain recombines TRBV29-1 with TRBJ1-2; 8 bases map to TRBD1. The germline V gene encodes CDR1 SQVTM and CDR2 ANQGSEA. The CDR3 consists of 13 residues. Trimming at V came to 8 bases and at J to 0 bases, leaving 5 bases not matched to a gene. This CDR3 reads CSSGTGANYGYTF. The CDR3 bases are TGCAGCTCGGGGACAGGAGCTAACTATGGCTACACCTTC.